The clone carrying this TCR beta chain was detected only a few times. The CDR3 consists of 16 residues. Trimming at V came to 4 bases and at J to 4 bases, leaving 9 bases not matched to a gene. Germline-derived CDR1 and CDR2 are SGHTA and FQGNSA. This sample is part of a study of response to subunit inactivated influenza vaccine. TCRdb re-called the RT-PCR reads through MiXCR, storing one row per CDR3 protein. Here the sample spans roughly 570,000 distinct CDR3 sequences, roughly 13% being singletons. Sequencing was performed on PBMCs from blood, taken about 40 days after vaccination. This TCR was recovered from a man in his forties or fifties who received an inactivated influenza vaccine. This rearrangement joins TRBV7-2 to TRBJ2-1, with TRBD2 identical over 8 bases. CDR3 coding DNA: TGTGCCAGCAGCTACCCGGGACTAGGGGGGTACAATGAGCAGTTCTTC. Protein sequence: CASSYPGLGGYNEQFF.